Listed here are 27 T cell receptor beta chains from one sample, sequenced in a study of control samples from healthy donors and cancer patients. TCRdb keeps only in-frame clones here, not all; method: immunoSEQ multiplex PCR. The sample records under 140,000 clones, approximately 90% being singletons. Sequencing input: PBMCs. These receptors were taken from a woman aged 60 to 75 with lung cancer.

The gene calls are TRBV4-1 and TRBJ2-3; D may correspond to TRBD1 or TRBD2 (5 bases each). V was cut by 1 base and J by 1 base, with 18 bases left in between. The CDR3 length is 18 residues. Germline V lookup: CDR1 MGHRA, CDR2 YSYEKL. CDR3 bases: TGCGCCAGCAGCCAAGTGCCGGTCCGGGGCCTAGGCACAGATACGCAGTATTTT. Translation gives CASSQVPVRGLGTDTQYF.

The chain employs TRBV4-3 and TRBJ1-5; 8 nucleotides agree with TRBD1. CDR1 and CDR2 (germline): LGHNA, YSLEER. The CDR3 length is 16 residues. V was clipped by 3 bases and J by 5 bases; unmatched bases: 9. The DNA of the CDR3 is TGCGCCAGCAGCCATCTACACGGACAGGGTGATCAGCCCCAGCATTTT. This codes for CASSHLHGQGDQPQHF.

The chain joins TRBV5-6 to TRBJ2-1; TRBD1 might be the D (6 bases). The germline gives CDR1 SGHDT, CDR2 YYEEEE. The CDR3 extends over 15 amino acids. Trimming removed 2 bases at V and 6 bases at J, with 15 bases between. The CDR3: CASSFGQIIVNEQFF. CDR3 bases: TGTGCCAGCAGCTTCGGACAGATTATTGTCAATGAGCAGTTCTTC.

Of note for this clone: A junction boundary mismatches the germline segment, possibly from a read error. V is TRBV10-2 and J is TRBJ2-5, with 12 positions matching TRBD2. In germline, CDR1 is WSHSY, CDR2 SAAADI. This CDR3 has 13 amino acids. The CDR3 reads CASGLAGQGTQYF. CDR3 in DNA: TGCGCCAGCGGACTAGCGGGGCAAGGGACCCAGTACTTC.

The chain has TRBV6-2 or TRBV6-3 and TRBJ1-2; D is unclear. Trimming stripped 2 bases from V and 2 bases from J, with 6 bases between. The CDR3 sequence is 13 residues long. Germline V gene data show CDR1 as MNHEY and CDR2 as SVGEGT. DNA for the CDR3: TGTGCCAGCAGTTACAGTGGCAACTATGGCTACACCTTC. Protein: CASSYSGNYGYTF.

V and J are TRBV23-1 and TRBJ1-5; TRBD1 might be the D (6 bases). TRBV23-1 falls under the ORF class, with uncertain function. The CDR3 runs to 16 residues. The ends were cut back, 6 bases at V and 2 bases at J, with 17 bases in the middle. The CDR3 DNA reads TGCGCCAGCAGCCGGAACAGGGAGGATGGCAATCAGCCCCAGCATTTT. Protein product: CASSRNREDGNQPQHF.

This clone turned up a few times. This chain links TRBV7-2 with TRBJ1-6; 8 nucleotides match TRBD1. Per the germline V gene, CDR1 is SGHTA and CDR2 is FQGNSA. CDR3 length: 14 residues. Trimming took 7 bases from V and 9 from J; bases not matched to a gene: 8. The CDR3 spells CASNPGGWGSPLHF. CDR3 in DNA: TGTGCCAGCAACCCAGGGGGCTGGGGTTCACCCCTCCACTTT.

The chain couples TRBV3-1 (or the pseudogene TRBV3-2) to TRBJ1-5; the D is unclear. The CDR3 has 15 residues. V was cut by 1 base and J by 6 bases, with 13 bases left in between. Germline lookup yields CDR1 LGHDT and CDR2 YNNKEL (reference sequence). CDR3: CASSQAGSLPQPQHF. CDR3 nucleotide sequence: TGTGCCAGCAGCCAAGCAGGCTCCCTGCCTCAGCCCCAGCATTTT.

This rearrangement joins TRBV2 to TRBJ1-2; D not certain. The CDR3 has 14 amino acids. Looked up from germline, CDR1 is SNHLY and CDR2 is FYNNEI. Between the trimmed V and J ends, which lost 1 base and 6 bases, there was a span of 12 bases. The CDR3 protein is CASSEEAGSHGYTF. The CDR3 coding sequence is TGTGCCAGCAGTGAAGAGGCTGGCAGTCATGGCTACACCTTC.

The chain's CDR3 is CATSDAGTSVYDTQYF. DNA for the CDR3: TGTGCCACCAGTGACGCCGGGACTAGCGTTTACGATACGCAGTATTTT. This rearrangement joins TRBV24-1 to TRBJ2-3; 10 bases map to TRBD2. The CDR3 is 16 amino acids. Losses at the gene ends were 4 bases for V and 6 bases for J; bases not matched to a gene: 9. Germline assignment: CDR1 KGHDR and CDR2 SFDVKD.

The rearrangement uses TRBV5-1 and TRBJ2-3, with 9 nucleotides matching TRBD1. The V and J ends lost 3 bases and 2 bases, in that order; junction bases with no gene match: 7. From germline, CDR1 is SGHRS and CDR2 YFSETQ. CDR3 length: 16 amino acids. CDR3 DNA sequence: TGCGCCAGCAGCTCGACAGGGGGGATACTCACAGATACGCAGTATTTT. This sequence encodes CASSSTGGILTDTQYF.

This chain uses TRBV28 with TRBJ2-7; no clear D. The CDR3 spans 14 residues. Trimming took 3 bases from V and 2 from J, leaving 11 bases between them. The germline gives CDR1 MDHEN, CDR2 SYDVKM. In DNA form, the CDR3 reads TGTGCCAGCAGTTTTAGGATCGGACCCTACGAGCAGTACTTC. This encodes CASSFRIGPYEQYF.

This sequence joins TRBV3-1 (or the pseudogene TRBV3-2) and TRBJ1-3; D unclear. The CDR3 covers 11 residues. Trimming removed 1 base at V and 13 bases at J, with 8 bases between. Germline loops: CDR1 LGHDT, CDR2 YNNKEL (reference sequence). DNA of the CDR3: TGTGCCAGCAGCCAAGGCCGAGGTATATATTTT. Amino acids: CASSQGRGIYF.

This clone was counted only a few times. The rearrangement links TRBV6-6 to TRBJ1-5, with a possible D match to TRBD1 (6 bases). The germline CDR1 and CDR2 sequences are MNHNY and SVGAGI (reference sequence). V gave up 6 bases and J gave up 6 bases, with 18 bases separating them. The CDR3 has 15 amino acids. In DNA form, the CDR3 reads TGTGCCAGCAGCACCACAGGGAGAGGGGGTCAGCCCCAGCATTTT. It specifies CASSTTGRGGQPQHF.

The chain has TRBV29-1 and TRBJ2-7; 7 nucleotides agree with TRBD1. The germline gives CDR1 SQVTM, CDR2 ANQGSEA. The CDR3 loop spans 14 amino acids. V lost 4 bases, J lost 2 bases, and 8 bases stayed unmatched. The CDR3 spells CSVAPGTAAYEQYF. The CDR3 DNA sequence: TGCAGCGTTGCACCTGGGACAGCAGCCTACGAGCAGTACTTC.

This chain links TRBV2 with TRBJ2-1; 12 bases are a match to TRBD2. The trim removed 3 bases at V and 6 bases at J, leaving 3 bases unmatched. Germline lookup yields CDR1 SNHLY and CDR2 FYNNEI. CDR3 length: 15 residues. The CDR3 region is CASSDRLAGANEQFF. CDR3 in DNA: TGTGCCAGCAGTGATAGACTAGCGGGAGCCAATGAGCAGTTCTTC.

The V call is TRBV19, the J call TRBJ2-7, with D possibly TRBD1 on 5 matching bases. Germline V gene sequence: CDR1 LNHDA, CDR2 SQIVND (reference sequence). CDR3 size: 15 residues. V lost 5 bases and J 0 bases, leaving 14 bases between the germline ends. CDR3 protein: CASSGAGPRSYEQYF. In DNA, the CDR3 is TGTGCCAGTAGTGGGGCAGGGCCGCGCTCCTACGAGCAGTACTTC. Filled out from reference TRBV19 and TRBJ2-7, the complete variable domain reads DGGITQSPKYLFRKEGQNVTLSCEQNLNHDAMYWYRQDPGQGLRLIYYSQIVNDFQKGDIAEGYSVSREKKESFPLTVTSAQKNPTAFYLCASSGAGPRSYEQYFGPGTRLTVT.

This chain links TRBV19 with TRBJ1-5; 9 bases map to TRBD1. Trimming took 1 base from V and 6 from J; bases not matched to a gene: 7. This CDR3 has 16 amino acids. Germline V gene data show CDR1 as LNHDA and CDR2 as SQIVND (reference sequence). CDR3: CASSIGSGGQGQPQHF. CDR3 sequence (DNA): TGTGCCAGTAGTATAGGTTCAGGGGGACAGGGTCAGCCCCAGCATTTT.

This chain uses TRBV7-2 with TRBJ2-7, with a weak D call TRBD2 (6 bases). V was cut by 2 bases and J by 4 bases, with 12 bases left in between. The CDR3 spans 14 residues. The germline V gene has CDR1 SGHTA and CDR2 FQGNSA. In DNA form, the CDR3 reads TGTGCCAGCAGCTTATTGGGTAGCGGATACGAGCAGTACTTC. It is translated as CASSLLGSGYEQYF.

CDR3 protein: CASSPGQGYEQFF. CDR3 nucleotide sequence: TGTGCCAGCAGCCCCGGACAGGGGTATGAGCAGTTCTTC. This chain connects TRBV7-8 to TRBJ2-1; 9 bases fit TRBD1. V shed 5 bases, J shed 8 bases, and the junction held 4 bases outside the gene matches. This CDR3 comprises 13 residues. Germline-derived CDR1 and CDR2 are SGHVS and FQNEAQ.

V and J are TRBV5-4 and TRBJ1-1, with TRBD1 as a possible D gene (5 bases). V lost 1 base and J lost 1, with 8 bases in between. This CDR3 is 14 amino acids long. Germline V CDR1 and CDR2: SGHNT, YYREEE (reference sequence). For the CDR3, the DNA is TGTGCCAGCAGCTTGACAGGACCGAACACTGAAGCTTTCTTT. This codes for CASSLTGPNTEAFF. The full variable domain, completed using reference TRBV5-4 and TRBJ1-1, is ETGVTQSPTHLIKTRGQQVTLRCSSQSGHNTVSWYQQALGQGPQFIFQYYREEENGRGNFPPRFSGLQFPNYSSELNVNALELDDSALYLCASSLTGPNTEAFFGQGTRLTVV.

This chain joins TRBV7-3 and TRBJ2-2, with 9 bases identical to TRBD2. Germline CDR1 and CDR2: SGHTA and FQGTGA. V dropped 4 bases and J dropped 7; count of bases not matched to a gene: 10. The CDR3 is 16 residues long. The CDR3 nucleotides read TGTGCCAGCAGCTCCTGGGCGGGGGGGCCAGGCGGGGAGCTGTTTTTT. Translated: CASSSWAGGPGGELFF.

The genes are TRBV7-2 and TRBJ2-1; 8 bases are shared with TRBD1. The ends lost 5 bases at V and 0 bases at J; junction bases unmatched: 3. This CDR3 is built from 15 residues. Per the germline V gene, CDR1 is SGHTA and CDR2 is FQGNSA. The DNA for the CDR3 is TGTGCCAGCAGCATTACAGGGGGCTCCTACAATGAGCAGTTCTTC. It translates to CASSITGGSYNEQFF.

The gene calls are TRBV5-4 and TRBJ2-2; tentative D call: TRBD1 (5 bases). Germline assignment: CDR1 SGHNT and CDR2 YYREEE (reference sequence). Between the trimmed V and J ends, which lost 0 bases and 7 bases, there was a span of 13 bases. The CDR3 is 15 residues long. The CDR3 spells CASSLGGNQGGELFF. DNA of the CDR3: TGTGCCAGCAGCTTGGGGGGAAACCAGGGCGGGGAGCTGTTTTTT.

The genes are TRBV4-1 and TRBJ1-1; 10 positions agree with TRBD1. V lost 1 base to trimming and J lost 3 bases; unmatched junction nucleotides: 5. CDR3 length equals 16 residues. Germline V gene data show CDR1 as MGHRA and CDR2 as YSYEKL. Here the CDR3 reads CASSQVRQGAYTEAFF. CDR3 sequence (DNA): TGCGCCAGCAGCCAAGTCCGACAGGGGGCGTACACTGAAGCTTTCTTT.

V gene TRBV5-5 combines with J gene TRBJ1-5, with D hard to call. CDR1 and CDR2 from the germline V gene are SGHKS and YYEKEE (reference sequence). V shed 3 bases and J shed 2 bases, with 12 bases lying between them. The CDR3 length is 15 residues. Here the CDR3 DNA reads TGTGCCAGCAGCTCCAGCCGGGTTGGCAATCAGCCCCAGCATTTT. Its translation: CASSSSRVGNQPQHF.

The chain links TRBV19 to TRBJ2-7, with TRBD1 identical over 7 bases. This CDR3 is built from 13 residues. Trimming cost V 3 bases and J 2 bases; bases outside gene matches: 1. The germline gives CDR1 LNHDA, CDR2 SQIVND (reference sequence). CDR3 region: CASSMQGAYEQYF. The CDR3 region has the DNA TGTGCCAGTAGTATGCAGGGGGCCTACGAGCAGTACTTC.